Sequencing of this T cell receptor beta chain was carried out in a study of vaccination and CD4 T cells after COVID-19 (dated by TCRdb to between 2020 and 2023). Regarding the study in general: The convalescent cohort included six males and four females, with two Hispanic individuals, seven Caucasians, two Asians and one multiracial person. The time from the second vaccine dose to post-vaccine blood sampling had a median of 72 days and ranged from about 14 to 250 days. As controls, cultures received a CEFX viral epitope pool (the positive control), an HIV-1 Nef peptide pool (the negative control), or no peptide at all. Post-COVID blood samples from convalescent patients were collected a median of around 100 days after diagnosis, with a range of roughly 35 to 180 days. The spike-specific CD4+ TCR repertoire was compared before and after mRNA vaccination in around ten COVID-19 convalescent patients and a handful of infection-naive healthy vaccine recipients. In an earlier paper using these donors, memory CD4+ T cell crossreactivity between SARS-CoV-2 and common cold coronavirus spike proteins was assessed at the TCR clonotype level. Participants got two doses of the Pfizer-BioNTech BNT162b2 vaccine (n=8) or two doses of the Moderna mRNA-1273 vaccine (n=2). For stimulating the cultures, overlapping spike peptide pools were used, derived from SARS-CoV-2 as well as from the common cold coronaviruses HCoV-NL63, HCoV-OC43 and HCoV-229E. Results the study describes overall, beyond this receptor: In convalescent patients, a median about 86% of post-vaccine SARS-CoV-2-reactive clones were detected only after vaccination, suggesting vaccine-specific priming. Relatively few convalescent patients were included in the study, and early timepoints after natural infection were not analyzed. Of the vaccine-specific clones found in convalescent patients, nearly all (304 of 307) were mono-reactive for SARS-CoV-2 spike instead of being cross-reactive with common cold coronaviruses. An increase in the median number of SARS-CoV-2-reactive clonotypes from 21 after infection to about 39 after vaccination was observed, but the change was not found to be significant.

Library prep was done by PCR. DNA from cultured CD4+ T cells underwent TCR sequencing with the Oncomine TCR Beta short-read assay at the Johns Hopkins FTIC core. The QIAamp micro DNA kit was used to extract genomic DNA from the cultured CD4+ T cells. Oncomine TCR Beta libraries made from cultured CD4+ T cells were pooled using unique dual indexes and sequenced on an Illumina iSeq 100. As for how the authors treated the data: Non-productive sequences were removed, and CDR3s that did not start with C, did not end with F or W, or were shorter than 7 amino acids were discarded. The MANAFEST web application was used to identify antigen-specific clonotypes by comparing peptide-stimulated wells against reference wells and other culture wells. An FDR below 0.05, an odds ratio above 5, and a productive frequency above 0.1% in at least two of three replicate wells were required for clones to be considered positive. A clonotype counted as cross-reactive if it showed significant expansion both in the SARS-CoV-2 spike wells and in at least one common cold coronavirus spike condition. Using R version 3.6.1, CDR3 homology was evaluated through Levenshtein distances (stringdist) along with unrooted phylogenetic trees (ape). Using fastp at Q25 and MiXCR, TCRdb reprocessed the public reads and kept productive beta chains. Duplicate CDR3 protein sequences are folded into a single record with the most common DNA and genes. The V and J calls were determined by TCRdb, not by the authors. The sample yields several thousand distinct CDR3 sequences; over 35% were counted once. The ten largest make up about an eighth of the sample.

With respect to this clonotype: Its antigen has not been determined. There are no base qualities to consult, and no much larger clone falls within one base.

The meaning of the sample's treatment or condition label: roughly 11-day PBMC culture with coronavirus spike peptide pools or control peptides (ViraFEST assay). CD4+ T cells from unexposed donors were collected before the COVID-19 pandemic (2011-2018). To expand antigen-specific T cells with peptide pools and then pick out the expanded clonotypes through TCR sequencing, the study relied on the ViraFEST assay. Each well held some 2 million PBMCs cultured in IMDM containing approximately 5% human AB serum and 10 IU/ml IL-2, with 9 to 10 ug/ml peptide pools added. Half of the culture medium was replaced with fresh IL-2-containing medium on days 3 and 7. CD4+ T cells were isolated after roughly nine days of culture through negative selection using the EasySep CD4+ T cell isolation kit. Unexposed donor CD4+ T cells were tested for reactivity to SARS-CoV-2 S and N and four common cold coronavirus spike pools, as cell number allowed. PBMCs were separated from whole blood using Ficoll-Paque Plus gradient centrifugation and then either used fresh or cryopreserved at -140C. Triplicate wells were generally used for each culture condition. The leukapheresis product for the unexposed donors was obtained through commercial purchase.

The CDR3, from cysteine to phenylalanine, totals 16 residues. Only CDR3 DNA remains: 48 bases, in frame from the first base. Relative to germline, V is 5 bases shorter and J is 1 base shorter, with 17 bases between their ends. CDR1 is given as SGHTA and CDR2 as FQGNSA, both from the germline V gene. The TCR was taken from a human donor in good health. The chain employs TRBV7-2 and TRBJ1-1; confidence is insufficient to name the D gene. The sample was CD4+ T cells from blood, cultured in vitro. The CDR3 loop reads CASSAMVSAGNTEAFF. The sequenced DNA: TGTGCCAGCAGCGCAATGGTGTCGGCTGGGAACACTGAAGCTTTCTTT.